What follows describes a single TCR beta chain. Its matching antigen is unknown. These data come from a study of blood T cells in healthy people across ages. Findings and limits, study-wide: Lack of knowledge of donor CMV status possibly confounded expanded clonotype changes. Donors of long life had a larger count of naive CD4+ cells and greater diversity than aged donors.

Ranging in age from roughly 6 to 90, the donors were healthy Caucasian individuals from Russia. With a J-beta primer mix and a sample-barcoded 5' primer, a second PCR ran 7 to 11 cycles. MiXCR, run by TCRdb on the 5' RACE reads, gives a single entry per CDR3 protein. The table has about 800,000 distinct CDR3 sequences, 35% to 50% seen once; the top ten hold roughly 18%. The length of the CDR3 is 14 residues. From germline, CDR1 is SGHDT and CDR2 YYEEEE. V lost 3 bases to trimming and J lost 8 bases; unmatched junction nucleotides: 9. The sample was blood. The receptor's source is a man aged 80 or over in good health. The V call is TRBV5-6, the J call TRBJ1-1, with 8 bases lining up with TRBD1. The CDR3 protein is CASSSRDRSWEAFF. The CDR3 nucleotides are TGTGCCAGCAGCTCGCGGGACAGGAGCTGGGAAGCTTTCTTT. The whole variable domain, filled in from reference TRBV5-6 and TRBJ1-1, reads DAGVTQSPTHLIKTRGQQVTLRCSPKSGHDTVSWYQQALGQGPQFIFQYYEEEERQRGNFPDRFSGHQFPNYSSELNVNALLLGDSALYLCASSSRDRSWEAFFGQGTRLTVV.